This record concerns one T cell receptor (beta chain) sequence. Its antigen is still unknown. Germline CDR1 SGDLS, CDR2 YYNGEE. The CDR3 loop spans 13 amino acids. Deletions cut 1 base from V and 5 bases from J, with 6 bases between. TCRdb keeps only in-frame clones here, not all; method: immunoSEQ multiplex PCR. Among 100,000 to 140,000 clones listed, about 90% were seen once. The record originates from a study of T cell responses to AZD1222 COVID-19 vaccine. As for the study in general: Pooled samples include second doses given at about 4 or 12 weeks.

Study-level results: Without day 14 samples, only post-peak T cell repertoires were studied.

The material sequenced was peripheral blood, taken on day 0 of AZD1222 vaccination. The chain has TRBV9 and TRBJ2-2; D not resolved. This TCR derives from an adult in good health. The CDR3 reads CASSVTGTGELFF. In nucleotides, the CDR3 is TGTGCCAGCAGCGTAACGGGTACCGGGGAGCTGTTTTTT.